The rows below give T cell receptor beta chains drawn from one sample of a study of Ad26.COV2.S vaccination and SARS-CoV-2 variants. The repertoire was sequenced with immunoSEQ multiplex PCR; TCRdb's copy has only in-frame clones and lacks some. The table has about 680,000 clones, around 89% seen once; the top ten hold around 1.4%. The sequences come from peripheral blood, collected in a trial of Ad26.COV2.S vaccine versus placebo. These receptors all come from a person between 18 and 60 years old who received the Ad26.COV2.S COVID-19 vaccine or a placebo. CDR3s include the opening cysteine and the closing phenylalanine or tryptophan. The order of the fields is V gene, D gene, J gene, CDR3 DNA, CDR3 protein. The D gene is left open where the match is weak.

>TRBV5-1|-|TRBJ2-3
TGCGCCAGCAGCTTGGGGCTCCTGGGAGATACGCAGTATTTT
CASSLGLLGDTQYF
>TRBV7-8|TRBD2|TRBJ2-5
TGTGCCAGCAGCTTATTGGTTAGCGGGGGTTCGATACAAGAGACCCAGTACTTC
CASSLLVSGGSIQETQYF
>TRBV2|-|TRBJ2-4
TGTGCCAGCAGCCAACCGGACCTAGCCAAAAACATTCAGTACTTC
CASSQPDLAKNIQYF
>TRBV30|-|TRBJ1-5
TGTGCCTGGAGTATCCGTAGCAATCAGCCCCAGCATTTT
CAWSIRSNQPQHF
>TRBV7-9|TRBD1|TRBJ2-7
TGTGCCAGCAGCTTCCCCGGGACAGGGGACTCCTACGAGCAGTACTTC
CASSFPGTGDSYEQYF
>TRBV5-1|-|TRBJ2-2
TGCGCCAGCAGCTTGGCCGTGCCGGAGTATTCCACCGGGGAGCTGTTTTTT
CASSLAVPEYSTGELFF
>TRBV5-6|TRBD1|TRBJ1-1
TGTGCCAGCAGCTACGACAGGGGCTCACTAAGTGGAACTGAAGCTTTCTTT
CASSYDRGSLSGTEAFF
>TRBV7-9|-|TRBJ1-1
TGTGCCAGCAGCTTAAGGGGCGCTGAAGCTTTCTTT
CASSLRGAEAFF
>TRBV7-2|-|TRBJ2-5
TGTGCCAGCAGCTTAGCGGAAACAACCTACGAGACCCAGTACTTC
CASSLAETTYETQYF
>TRBV11-2|-|TRBJ2-7
TGTGCCAGCAGCCGGACAGTGTCCTCCTACGAGCAGTACTTC
CASSRTVSSYEQYF